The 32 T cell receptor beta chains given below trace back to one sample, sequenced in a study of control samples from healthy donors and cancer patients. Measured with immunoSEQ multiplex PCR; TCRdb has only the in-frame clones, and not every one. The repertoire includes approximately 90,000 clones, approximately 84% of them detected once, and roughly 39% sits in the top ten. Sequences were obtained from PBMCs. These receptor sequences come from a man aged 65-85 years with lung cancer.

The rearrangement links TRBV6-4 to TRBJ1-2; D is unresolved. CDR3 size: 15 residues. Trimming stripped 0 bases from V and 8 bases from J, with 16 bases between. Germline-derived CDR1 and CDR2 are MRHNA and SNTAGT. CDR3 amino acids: CASSDSPSRIEGYTF. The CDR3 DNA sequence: TGTGCCAGCAGTGACTCCCCCTCACGGATTGAGGGCTACACCTTC.

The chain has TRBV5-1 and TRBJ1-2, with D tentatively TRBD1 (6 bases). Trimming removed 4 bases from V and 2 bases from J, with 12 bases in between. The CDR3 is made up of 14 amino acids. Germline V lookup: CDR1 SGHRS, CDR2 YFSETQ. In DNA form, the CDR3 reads TGCGCCAGCAGCACAACAGGGAACAACTATGGCTACACCTTC. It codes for CASSTTGNNYGYTF.

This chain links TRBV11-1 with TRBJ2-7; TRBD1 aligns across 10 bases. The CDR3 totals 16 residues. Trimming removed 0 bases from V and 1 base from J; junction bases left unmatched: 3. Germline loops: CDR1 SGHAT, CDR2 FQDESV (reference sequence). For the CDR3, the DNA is TGTGCCAGCAGCTTAGCGCCGGGACAGGGGTCCTACGAGCAGTACTTC. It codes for CASSLAPGQGSYEQYF. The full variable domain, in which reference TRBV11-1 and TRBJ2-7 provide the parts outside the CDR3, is EAEVAQSPRYKITEKSQAVAFWCDPISGHATLYWYRQILGQGPELLVQFQDESVVDDSQLPKDRFSAERLKGVDSTLKIQPAELGDSAMYLCASSLAPGQGSYEQYFGPGTRLTVT.

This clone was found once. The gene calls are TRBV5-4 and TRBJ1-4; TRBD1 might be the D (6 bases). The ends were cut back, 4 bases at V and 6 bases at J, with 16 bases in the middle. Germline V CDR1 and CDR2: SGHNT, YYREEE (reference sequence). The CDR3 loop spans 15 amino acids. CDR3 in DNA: TGTGCCAGCAGCCTAGGGGGGGTCCAAGATGAAAAACTGTTTTTT. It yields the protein CASSLGGVQDEKLFF. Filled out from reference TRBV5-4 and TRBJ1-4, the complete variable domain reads ETGVTQSPTHLIKTRGQQVTLRCSSQSGHNTVSWYQQALGQGPQFIFQYYREEENGRGNFPPRFSGLQFPNYSSELNVNALELDDSALYLCASSLGGVQDEKLFFGSGTQLSVL.

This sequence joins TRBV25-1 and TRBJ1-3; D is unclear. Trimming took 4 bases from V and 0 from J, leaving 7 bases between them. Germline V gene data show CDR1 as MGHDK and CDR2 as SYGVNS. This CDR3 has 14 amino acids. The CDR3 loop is CASSGYTSGNTIYF. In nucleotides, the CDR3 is TGTGCCAGCAGTGGATACACCTCTGGAAACACCATATATTTT.

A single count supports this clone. The CDR3, as DNA: TGTGCCATCAGTGAGTTGGAAGAGACCCAGTACTTC. This sequence encodes CAISELEETQYF. The chain combines TRBV10-3 with TRBJ2-5; D unresolved. Germline CDR1 is ENHRY and CDR2 is SYGVKD. Trimming took 1 base from V and 3 from J, leaving 3 bases between them. CDR3 length: 12 amino acids.

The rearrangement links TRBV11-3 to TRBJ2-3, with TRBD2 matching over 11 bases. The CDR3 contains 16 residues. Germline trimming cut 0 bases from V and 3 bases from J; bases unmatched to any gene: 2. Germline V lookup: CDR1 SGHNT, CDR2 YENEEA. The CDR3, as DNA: TGTGCCAGCAGCTTAGAGTCTAGCGGGGGGACAGATACGCAGTATTTT. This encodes CASSLESSGGTDTQYF.

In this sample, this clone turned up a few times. Here the CDR3 reads CASSLLTGVQSYGYTF. The CDR3 DNA reads TGCGCCAGCAGCTTGCTCACAGGGGTGCAAAGCTATGGCTACACCTTC. The chain is built from TRBV5-1 and TRBJ1-2, with TRBD1 identical over 7 bases. J was trimmed by 4 bases and V by 1 base; bases with no gene match: 10. Per germline, CDR1 SGHRS and CDR2 YFSETQ. This CDR3 spans 16 amino acids.

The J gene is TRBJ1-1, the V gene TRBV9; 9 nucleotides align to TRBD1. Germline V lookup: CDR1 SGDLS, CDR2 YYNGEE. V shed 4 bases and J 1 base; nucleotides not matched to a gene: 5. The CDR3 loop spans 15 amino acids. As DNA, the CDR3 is TGTGCCAGCAGCCTTACAGGGGGCGAGAACACTGAAGCTTTCTTT. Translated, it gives CASSLTGGENTEAFF.

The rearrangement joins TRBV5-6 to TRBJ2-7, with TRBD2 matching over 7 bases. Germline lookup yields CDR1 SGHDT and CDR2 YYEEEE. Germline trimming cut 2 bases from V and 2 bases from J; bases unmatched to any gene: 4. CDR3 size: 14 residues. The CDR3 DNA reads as TGTGCCAGCAGCTTAGGGACTACACCCTACGAGCAGTACTTC. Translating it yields CASSLGTTPYEQYF. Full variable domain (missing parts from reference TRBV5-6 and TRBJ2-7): DAGVTQSPTHLIKTRGQQVTLRCSPKSGHDTVSWYQQALGQGPQFIFQYYEEEERQRGNFPDRFSGHQFPNYSSELNVNALLLGDSALYLCASSLGTTPYEQYFGPGTRLTVT.

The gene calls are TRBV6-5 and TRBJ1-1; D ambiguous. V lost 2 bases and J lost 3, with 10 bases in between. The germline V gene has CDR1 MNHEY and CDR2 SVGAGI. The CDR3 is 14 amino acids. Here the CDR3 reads CASSYLPRYTEAFF. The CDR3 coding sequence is TGTGCCAGCAGTTACCTCCCGCGTTACACTGAAGCTTTCTTT.

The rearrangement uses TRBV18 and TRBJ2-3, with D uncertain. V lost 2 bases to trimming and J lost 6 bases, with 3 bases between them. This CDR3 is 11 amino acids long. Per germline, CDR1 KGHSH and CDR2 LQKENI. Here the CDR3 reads CASSPEDTQYF. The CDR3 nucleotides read TGTGCCAGCTCACCAGAGGATACGCAGTATTTT.

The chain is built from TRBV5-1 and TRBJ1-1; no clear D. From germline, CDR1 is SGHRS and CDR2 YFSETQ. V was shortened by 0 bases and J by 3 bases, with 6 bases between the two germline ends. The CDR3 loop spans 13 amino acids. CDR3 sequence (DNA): TGCGCCAGCAGCTTGGATCAGGACACTGAAGCTTTCTTT. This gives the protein CASSLDQDTEAFF.

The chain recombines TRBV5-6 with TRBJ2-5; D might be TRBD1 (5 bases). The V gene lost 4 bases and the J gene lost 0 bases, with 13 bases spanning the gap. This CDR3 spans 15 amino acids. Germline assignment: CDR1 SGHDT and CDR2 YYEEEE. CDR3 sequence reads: CASSTAQEYQETQYF. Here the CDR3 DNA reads TGTGCCAGCAGCACCGCACAGGAGTACCAAGAGACCCAGTACTTC.

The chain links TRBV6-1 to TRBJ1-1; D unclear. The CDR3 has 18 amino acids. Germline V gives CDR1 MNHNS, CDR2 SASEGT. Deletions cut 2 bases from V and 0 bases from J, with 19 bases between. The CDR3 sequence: CASSEMAGVGRVNTEAFF. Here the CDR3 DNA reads TGTGCCAGCAGTGAAATGGCGGGTGTCGGTCGTGTGAACACTGAAGCTTTCTTT.

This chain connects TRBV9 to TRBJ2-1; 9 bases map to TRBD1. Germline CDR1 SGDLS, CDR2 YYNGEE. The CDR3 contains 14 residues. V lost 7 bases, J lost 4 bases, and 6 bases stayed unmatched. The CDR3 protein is CASEDGTGYNEQFF. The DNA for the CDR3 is TGTGCCAGCGAGGACGGGACAGGGTACAATGAGCAGTTCTTC.

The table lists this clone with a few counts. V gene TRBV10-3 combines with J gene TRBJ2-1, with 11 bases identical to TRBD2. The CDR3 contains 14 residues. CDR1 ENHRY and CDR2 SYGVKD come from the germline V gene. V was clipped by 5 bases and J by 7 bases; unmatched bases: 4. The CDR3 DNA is TGTGCCATCAGTAGACTAGCGGGGAGTAATGAGCAGTTCTTC. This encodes CAISRLAGSNEQFF.

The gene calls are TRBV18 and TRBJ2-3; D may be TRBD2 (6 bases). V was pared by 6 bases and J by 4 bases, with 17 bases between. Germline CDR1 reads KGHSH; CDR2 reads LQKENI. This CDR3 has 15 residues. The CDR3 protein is CASSTLSSAPDTQYF. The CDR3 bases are TGTGCCAGCTCCACACTTTCTAGCGCCCCAGATACGCAGTATTTT.

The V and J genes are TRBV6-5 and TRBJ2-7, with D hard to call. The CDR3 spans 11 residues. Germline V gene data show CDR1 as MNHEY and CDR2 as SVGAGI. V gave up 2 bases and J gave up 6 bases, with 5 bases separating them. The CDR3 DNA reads TGTGCCAGCAGTTACAGCCGCGAGCAGTACTTC. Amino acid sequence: CASSYSREQYF.

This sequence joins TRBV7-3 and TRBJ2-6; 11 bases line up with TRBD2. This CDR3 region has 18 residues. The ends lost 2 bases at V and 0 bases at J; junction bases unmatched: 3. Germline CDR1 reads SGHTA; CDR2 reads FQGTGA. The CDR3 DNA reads TGTGCCAGCAGCTTATTACTAGCGGGGGCCTCTGGGGCCAACGTCCTGACTTTC. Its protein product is CASSLLLAGASGANVLTF.

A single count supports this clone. CDR3 residues: CASSEVAGAFGGANVLTF. CDR3 bases: TGTGCCAGCAGTGAAGTGGCGGGGGCCTTCGGTGGGGCCAACGTCCTGACTTTC. The V and J genes are TRBV2 and TRBJ2-6; weak D call: TRBD2 (7 bases). Trimming left V 1 base short and J 3 bases short, with 16 bases between. The germline V gene has CDR1 SNHLY and CDR2 FYNNEI. The CDR3 sequence is 18 residues long. Full variable domain (rest looked up from reference TRBV2 and TRBJ2-6): EPEVTQTPSHQVTQMGQEVILRCVPISNHLYFYWYRQILGQKVEFLVSFYNNEISEKSEIFDDQFSVERPDGSNFTLKIRSTKLEDSAMYFCASSEVAGAFGGANVLTFGAGSRLTVL.

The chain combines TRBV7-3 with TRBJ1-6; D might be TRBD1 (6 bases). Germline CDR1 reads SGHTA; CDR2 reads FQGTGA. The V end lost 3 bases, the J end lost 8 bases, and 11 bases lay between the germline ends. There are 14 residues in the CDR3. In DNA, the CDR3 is TGTGCCAGCAGCTTTTCGGGGGGCCATTCACCCCTCCACTTT. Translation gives CASSFSGGHSPLHF. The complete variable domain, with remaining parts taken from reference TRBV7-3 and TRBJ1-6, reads GAGVSQTPSNKVTEKGKYVELRCDPISGHTALYWYRQSLGQGPEFLIYFQGTGAADDSGLPNDRFFAVRPEGSVSTLKIQRTERGDSAVYLCASSFSGGHSPLHFGNGTRLTVT.

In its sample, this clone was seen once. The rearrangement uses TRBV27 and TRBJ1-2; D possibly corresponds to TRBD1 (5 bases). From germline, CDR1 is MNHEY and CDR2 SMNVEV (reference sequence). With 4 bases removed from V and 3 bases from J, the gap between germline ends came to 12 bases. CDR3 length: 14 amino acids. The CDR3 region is CASSSDGGDYGYTF. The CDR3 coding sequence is TGTGCCAGCAGTTCAGACGGGGGGGACTATGGCTACACCTTC.

CDR3 sequence (DNA): TGTGCCAGCAGTGCCCCTGGGCGCAGAAATAGCAATCAGCCCCAGCATTTT. As protein: CASSAPGRRNSNQPQHF. The gene calls are TRBV25-1 and TRBJ1-5; D gene uncertain. Germline loops: CDR1 MGHDK, CDR2 SYGVNS. Trimming removed 4 bases from V and 0 bases from J, with 16 bases in between. The CDR3 covers 17 residues. The whole variable domain, remainder taken from reference TRBV25-1 and TRBJ1-5, is EADIYQTPRYLVIGTGKKITLECSQTMGHDKMYWYQQDPGMELHLIHYSYGVNSTEKGDLSSESTVSRIRTEHFPLTLESARPSHTSQYLCASSAPGRRNSNQPQHFGDGTRLSIL.

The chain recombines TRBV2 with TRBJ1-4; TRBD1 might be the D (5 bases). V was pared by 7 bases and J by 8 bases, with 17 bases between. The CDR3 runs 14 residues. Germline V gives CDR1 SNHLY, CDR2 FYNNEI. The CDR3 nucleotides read TGTGCCAGCATAAATACTCGGGGGGAGGAAAAACTGTTTTTT. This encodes CASINTRGEEKLFF.

In DNA form, the CDR3 reads TGCAGCGTTGACACAGGGTACACCTTC. As protein: CSVDTGYTF. The genes are TRBV29-1 and TRBJ1-2, with TRBD1 as a possible D gene (6 bases). Looked up from germline, CDR1 is SQVTM and CDR2 is ANQGSEA. The CDR3 covers 9 residues. Trimming pared 3 bases from V and 11 bases from J, leaving 7 bases between.

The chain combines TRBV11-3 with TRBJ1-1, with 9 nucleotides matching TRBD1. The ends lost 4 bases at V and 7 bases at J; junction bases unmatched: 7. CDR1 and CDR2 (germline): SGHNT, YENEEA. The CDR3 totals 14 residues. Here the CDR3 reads CASSSGTGQDEAFF. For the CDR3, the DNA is TGTGCCAGCAGCTCCGGGACAGGGCAAGATGAAGCTTTCTTT.

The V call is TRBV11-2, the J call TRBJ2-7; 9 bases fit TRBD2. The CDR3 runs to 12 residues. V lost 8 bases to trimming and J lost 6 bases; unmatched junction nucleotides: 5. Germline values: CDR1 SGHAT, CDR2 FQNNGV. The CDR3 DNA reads TGTGCCAGCCGCGGGGGGGGCCTCGAGCAGTACTTC. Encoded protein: CASRGGGLEQYF.

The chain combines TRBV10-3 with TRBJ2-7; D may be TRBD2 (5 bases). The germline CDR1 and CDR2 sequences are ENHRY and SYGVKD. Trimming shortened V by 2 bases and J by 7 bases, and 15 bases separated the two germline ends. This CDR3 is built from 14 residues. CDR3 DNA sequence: TGTGCCATCAGTGAGCCTAGAGTTTCGGGAGAGCAGTACTTC. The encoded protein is CAISEPRVSGEQYF.

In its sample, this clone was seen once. CDR3 nucleotide sequence: TGTGCCAGCAGCCTTACCGACAAGGATAGCAATCAGCCCCAGCATTTT. Protein product: CASSLTDKDSNQPQHF. V usage is TRBV14 and J usage is TRBJ1-5; no clear D gene. The ends were cut back, 4 bases at V and 0 bases at J, with 13 bases in the middle. Germline CDR1 and CDR2: SGHDN and FVKESK. CDR3 size: 16 residues.

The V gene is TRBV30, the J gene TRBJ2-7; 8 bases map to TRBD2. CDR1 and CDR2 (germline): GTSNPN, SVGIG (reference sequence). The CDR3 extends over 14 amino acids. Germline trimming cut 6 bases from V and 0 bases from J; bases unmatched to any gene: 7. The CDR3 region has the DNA TGTGCCTGCATAAAGCGGGGGAGCTCCTACGAGCAGTACTTC. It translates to CACIKRGSSYEQYF.

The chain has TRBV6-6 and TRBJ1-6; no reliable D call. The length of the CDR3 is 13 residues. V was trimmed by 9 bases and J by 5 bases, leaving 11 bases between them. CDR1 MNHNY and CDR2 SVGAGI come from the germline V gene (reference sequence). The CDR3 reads CASGWGDNSPLHF. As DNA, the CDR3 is TGTGCCAGTGGGTGGGGAGATAATTCACCCCTCCACTTT.